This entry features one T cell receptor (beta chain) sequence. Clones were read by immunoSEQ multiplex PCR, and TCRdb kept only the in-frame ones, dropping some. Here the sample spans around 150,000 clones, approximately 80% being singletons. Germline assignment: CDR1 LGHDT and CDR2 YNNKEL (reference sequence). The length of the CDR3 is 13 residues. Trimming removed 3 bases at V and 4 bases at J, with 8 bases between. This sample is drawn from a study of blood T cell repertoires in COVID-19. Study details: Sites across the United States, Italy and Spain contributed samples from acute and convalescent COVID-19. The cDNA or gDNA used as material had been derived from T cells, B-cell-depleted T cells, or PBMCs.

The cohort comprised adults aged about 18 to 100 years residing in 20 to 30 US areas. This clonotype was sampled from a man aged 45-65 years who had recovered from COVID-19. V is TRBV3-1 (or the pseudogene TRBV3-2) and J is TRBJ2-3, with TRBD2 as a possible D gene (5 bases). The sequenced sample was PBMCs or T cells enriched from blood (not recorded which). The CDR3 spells CASSHLGADTQYF. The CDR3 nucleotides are TGTGCCAGCAGCCATTTGGGAGCAGATACGCAGTATTTT.